A selection of T cell receptor beta chains follows, all from one sample in a study of post-analysis software for immune sequencing data. TCRdb used MiXCR to reprocess the PCR reads, holding one entry per CDR3 protein. The sample includes hundreds of thousands of distinct CDR3 sequences, around 53% of them seen just once. Sequenced sample: blood. Every receptor here comes from a girl aged 10-17 years with multiple sclerosis. Both conserved end residues are part of each CDR3. The order of the fields is J gene, V gene, clone size, CDR3 protein. A row's size may be missing; if present it is once, few, many or a size class.

TRBJ1-4,TRBV12-3/TRBV12-4,few,CASYSEEKLFF
TRBJ2-6,TRBV7-8,-,CASSWGLAGAGANVLTF
TRBJ1-4,TRBV29-1,-,CSVLGYNEKLFF
TRBJ2-1,TRBV29-1,-,CSGTAGQGTYNEQFF
TRBJ2-3,TRBV6-5,-,CASSYSAVQDTQYF
TRBJ1-1,TRBV29-1,-,CSGKNTEAFF
TRBJ2-3,TRBV9,-,CASSTTIMTGDTQYF
TRBJ2-3,TRBV5-4,-,CASSFKSGQATDTQYF
TRBJ2-3,TRBV7-9,few,CASSLDLSNTDTQYF
TRBJ2-4,TRBV2,-,CASGGWGAGGLSKQYF
TRBJ1-1,TRBV29-1,few,CSVEGQPGGTEAFF
TRBJ1-6,TRBV6-6,-,CASIPGMGSYNSPLHF
TRBJ2-1,TRBV5-1,-,CASSLGTSALDEQFF
TRBJ2-1,TRBV4-2,-,CASSQDLAGLRTYNEQFF
TRBJ2-5,TRBV7-3,-,CASSLEDGKTQYF
TRBJ2-7,TRBV6-5,-,CASSPDRASSYEQYF
TRBJ1-1,TRBV10-3,few,CAISDSIITEAFF
TRBJ2-5,TRBV9,few,CASSSAWEHETQYF
TRBJ1-6,TRBV7-2,-,CASSSTGADNSPLHF
TRBJ2-7,TRBV5-1,-,CASSSWTGTGGYAQYF
TRBJ2-1,TRBV6-1,-,CASSEFWGEQFF
TRBJ2-7,TRBV2,-,CASSEGTDPYEQYF
TRBJ2-2,TRBV29-1,-,CSGGVAGHTGELFF
-,TRBV20-1,-,CSARLGERPYEQYF
TRBJ1-2,TRBV7-2,once,CASSLHDRETYGYTF
TRBJ2-7,TRBV6-5,-,CASSPGTGRSYEQYF
TRBJ2-3,TRBV7-9,-,CASSTGYTDTQYF
TRBJ2-7,TRBV5-1,once,CASSPGLAVGTYEQYF
TRBJ1-1,TRBV5-1,-,CASRYEGGMNTEAFF
TRBJ2-1,TRBV29-1,-,CSVQKGWGNEQFF
TRBJ2-7,TRBV4-1,-,CASRLRAGTSGSYEQYF
TRBJ1-5,TRBV6-5,-,CASRRGQGIDQPQHF
TRBJ2-6,TRBV7-2,-,CASSLMWSGANVLTF
TRBJ1-2,TRBV5-5,-,CASSLGTGQDYGYTF
TRBJ2-7,TRBV13,-,CASSPSRERAYEQYF
TRBJ2-3,TRBV20-1,-,CSARAPASGGATDTQYF
TRBJ1-2,TRBV5-1,-,CASSLVGPTGSGYTF
TRBJ1-3,TRBV12-3/TRBV12-4,-,CASSRDLQGGSGNTIYF
TRBJ2-7,TRBV3-1,-,CASSQAGTSGRNNEQYF
TRBJ2-3,TRBV27,-,CASRRWEGSTDTQYF
TRBJ2-5,TRBV5-5,-,CASSRDFRRQTQYF
TRBJ2-1,TRBV20-1,-,CSAGASGRYEQFF
TRBJ2-1,TRBV20-1,-,CSARELAGSYNEQFF